These T cell receptor beta chains were read from a single sample in a study of blood T cell repertoires in COVID-19. Generated by immunoSEQ multiplex PCR, the TCRdb table keeps only in-frame clones and is missing some. The data hold under 95,000 clones, with approximately 80% observed a single time. Sequenced sample: peripheral blood. The receptors were gathered from a man over 45 with acute or convalescent COVID-19. Each CDR3 is given with its conserved first and last residue. The order of the fields is D gene, CDR3 length, clone size, J gene, V gene, CDR3 DNA, CDR3 protein. The D gene is left open where the match is weak. Clone size is not always given. Where it is, it says once, few, many or a class for expanded clones.

TRBD2,14,NA,TRBJ2-1,TRBV9,TGTGCCAGCAGCGCTAGCGGGAGGTACAATGAGCAGTTCTTC,CASSASGRYNEQFF
NA,15,NA,TRBJ1-4,TRBV19,TGTGCCAGTAGTATGGTCGGGCAGGGGAAGGAAAAACTGTTTTTT,CASSMVGQGKEKLFF
NA,14,once,TRBJ2-5,TRBV9,TGTGCCAGCAGCGGAAGCACCCACCAAGAGACCCAGTACTTC,CASSGSTHQETQYF
TRBD2,19,NA,TRBJ2-3,TRBV4-3,TGCGCCAGCAGCCAAGGGGCAGCTATACCGGGACTAGCGGGGACGACGCAGTATTTT,CASSQGAAIPGLAGTTQYF
TRBD1,12,NA,TRBJ1-2,TRBV30,TGTGCCTGGAGCCGGACAGGGGGAGGCTACACCTTC,CAWSRTGGGYTF
TRBD2,15,once,TRBJ2-2,TRBV15,TGTGCCACCAGCTGGGGACTAGCGGAGACCGGGGAGCTGTTTTTT,CATSWGLAETGELFF
TRBD1,15,NA,TRBJ1-4,TRBV10-3,TGTGCCATCAGTCCTGGACAGGGAGGGGCGGAAAAACTGTTTTTT,CAISPGQGGAEKLFF
NA,12,NA,TRBJ2-4,TRBV7-2,TGTGCCAGCAGCGACGCCCCGGGCATTCAGTACTTC,CASSDAPGIQYF
NA,16,NA,TRBJ1-1,TRBV4-1,TGCGCCAGCAGCCAAGTATTGACCTCTAGGAGCACTGAAGCTTTCTTT,CASSQVLTSRSTEAFF
NA,14,NA,TRBJ2-5,TRBV7-9,TGTGCCAGCAGCTCAAGCACAGGGATGGAGACCCAGTACTTC,CASSSSTGMETQYF
TRBD2,16,once,TRBJ2-7,TRBV7-2,TGTGCCAGCAGCCTGGGACTAGCGGGGCCTTACTACGAGCAGTACTTC,CASSLGLAGPYYEQYF
TRBD1,15,NA,TRBJ2-7,TRBV9,TGTGCCAGCAGCGCTTCAGGGGGCGTTGACTACGAGCAGTACTTC,CASSASGGVDYEQYF
TRBD1,14,NA,TRBJ1-1,TRBV5-1,TGCGCCAGCAGCCCGCAGGGGGCGGTCACTGAAGCTTTCTTT,CASSPQGAVTEAFF
TRBD2,16,NA,TRBJ2-7,TRBV7-3,TGTGCCAGCAGCCCAGATGGGCGGGAGGGAAGCCACGAGCAGTACTTC,CASSPDGREGSHEQYF
NA,15,NA,TRBJ1-1,TRBV5-1,TGCGCCAGCAGCTTGGAGGCAGTCGGCGGGGGAAGTGCTTTCTTT,CASSLEAVGGGSAFF
NA,13,NA,TRBJ2-1,TRBV18,TGTGCCAGCTCACCACTTCTAGCCTTAGAGCAGTTCTTC,CASSPLLALEQFF
TRBD1,14,NA,TRBJ1-5,TRBV10-3,TGTGCCATCAGTGAGGGGACAGGGGATCAGCCCCAGCATTTT,CAISEGTGDQPQHF
NA,14,NA,TRBJ1-1,TRBV28,TGTGCCAGCAGACGAGGACAGACGAACACTGAAGCTTTCTTT,CASRRGQTNTEAFF
NA,15,NA,TRBJ1-1,TRBV7-2,TGTGCCAGCAGCGAGGACCGTTGGGGGGACACTGAAGCTTTCTTT,CASSEDRWGDTEAFF
TRBD2,16,once,TRBJ2-7,TRBV29-1,TGCAGCGTATTCCGCGGGGAGGCGGGAGGGCTAGGGGAGCAGTACTTC,CSVFRGEAGGLGEQYF
NA,16,NA,TRBJ1-2,TRBV11-2,TGTGCCAGCAGGCTCGGACGCGGGCCTACTAACTATGGCTACACCTTC,CASRLGRGPTNYGYTF
NA,13,NA,TRBJ1-5,TRBV12-3/TRBV12-4,TGTGCCTCCCGGGTGAATTACAATCAGCCCCAGCATTTT,CASRVNYNQPQHF
NA,15,NA,TRBJ1-5,TRBV10-3,TGTGCCATCAGTGACTCTAACAGGCTCAATCAGCCCCAGCATTTT,CAISDSNRLNQPQHF
TRBD1,15,NA,TRBJ2-1,TRBV12-5,TGTGCTAGTGGTCTCGGGACAGACAACTACAATGAGCAGTTCTTC,CASGLGTDNYNEQFF
NA,13,once,TRBJ2-7,TRBV7-8,TGTGCCAGCAGCATCGGACAAACCTACGAGCAGTACTTC,CASSIGQTYEQYF
TRBD1,14,NA,TRBJ1-1,TRBV19,TGTGCCAGTAGTATGCGGACAGGGGTGAGTGAAGCTTTCTTT,CASSMRTGVSEAFF
NA,15,NA,TRBJ2-5,TRBV6-2/TRBV6-3,TGTGCCAGCAGTTACTCGAGATTCAGAGGAAAGACCCAGTACTTC,CASSYSRFRGKTQYF
NA,14,NA,TRBJ1-3,TRBV19,TGTGCCAGTAGTACACAGGGCTCTGGAAACACCATATATTTT,CASSTQGSGNTIYF
NA,12,NA,TRBJ2-3,TRBV6-5,TGTGCCAGCAGCTCTAGAACCGATACGCAGTATTTT,CASSSRTDTQYF
TRBD1,14,NA,TRBJ2-7,TRBV10-3,TGTGCCATCAGTAGGGGGACAGGGGATTACGAGCAGTACTTC,CAISRGTGDYEQYF
NA,15,NA,TRBJ1-5,TRBV4-3,TGCGCCAGCAGCGAGGGAGCGGTTAGCAATCAGCCCCAGCATTTT,CASSEGAVSNQPQHF
NA,13,NA,TRBJ1-4,TRBV21-1,TGTGCCAGCAGAGGGACAGAAGATGAAAAACTGTTTTTT,CASRGTEDEKLFF
TRBD1,13,NA,TRBJ1-4,TRBV11-2,TGTGCCAGCAGTCCGGGACAGGGGGAAAAACTGTTTTTT,CASSPGQGEKLFF
NA,13,NA,TRBJ1-1,TRBV7-9,TGTGCCAGCAGCTTTCAGGCGAACACTGAAGCTTTCTTT,CASSFQANTEAFF
NA,13,NA,TRBJ1-2,TRBV12-3/TRBV12-4,TGTGCCAGCAGTTTGCAGAGGAACTATGGCTACACCTTC,CASSLQRNYGYTF
TRBD1,18,NA,TRBJ1-6,TRBV7-2,TGTGCCAGCAGCTCAAAACTGGGACAGCCTACAATGAATTCACCCCTCCACTTT,CASSSKLGQPTMNSPLHF